This paragraph covers one T cell receptor (beta chain) sequence. Its target is unknown. Clinical symptoms, serum thyroxine, TRAb, thyroid ultrasound and orbital computed tomography informed diagnoses. 10 ml of fresh peripheral blood supplied the PBMCs. This record belongs to a study of T cells in Graves' hyperthyroidism and ophthalmopathy. About the study: Peripheral blood was drawn at first diagnosis, prior to all treatment.

General study findings and limits: Peripheral blood also featured most of the thyroid clonotypes expanded above 0.001.

Germline assignment: CDR1 SGHRS and CDR2 YFSETQ. This CDR3 has 14 amino acids. The germline V and J ends were trimmed by 2 bases and 0 bases, with 8 bases remaining between them. What was amplified from RNA transcripts were TCR beta CDR3 regions. When the TCR CDR3 underwent first-round RT-PCR, the HTBI primer set was used. Using its own MiXCR run on the multiplex PCR reads, TCRdb lists one record per CDR3 protein. The sample contains a few hundred thousand distinct CDR3 sequences, about a fifth of which appear only once. The sequenced sample was blood. The receptor's source is a man between 18 and 29 years old with Graves' hyperthyroidism. The rearrangement uses TRBV5-1 and TRBJ2-5; D is possibly TRBD2 (5 bases). In DNA form, the CDR3 reads TGCGCCAGCAGCTTCTACGGGAACCAAGAGACCCAGTACTTC. Translation: CASSFYGNQETQYF.